This is a list of T cell receptor beta chains from one sample in a study of blood T cell repertoires in COVID-19. The protocol was immunoSEQ multiplex PCR, while the TCRdb copy is restricted to in-frame clones and leaves out a portion. This table has tens of thousands of clones, 70% to 90% appearing once. The sample was peripheral blood. These receptor sequences come from a man aged 60 to 75 with active COVID-19. Each CDR3 is given with its conserved first and last residue.

J gene: TRBJ1-2
V gene: TRBV27
CDR3 protein: CASSFRGLYGYTF

J gene: TRBJ1-2
V gene: TRBV6-2/TRBV6-3
CDR3 protein: CASSVTGSYGYTF

J gene: TRBJ2-1
V gene: TRBV10-2
CDR3 protein: CASYSGWGNEQFF

J gene: TRBJ2-1
V gene: TRBV29-1
CDR3 protein: CSVGLWDSVYNEQFF

J gene: TRBJ2-3
V gene: TRBV6-2/TRBV6-3
CDR3 protein: CASSSTDTQYF

J gene: TRBJ1-6
V gene: TRBV7-2
CDR3 protein: CASSLVAGPYNSPLHF

J gene: TRBJ2-1
V gene: TRBV27
CDR3 protein: CASSFLVHNEQFF

J gene: TRBJ2-3
V gene: TRBV11-2
CDR3 protein: CASSFTTTDTQYF

J gene: TRBJ2-7
V gene: TRBV27
CDR3 protein: CASSPQPPLAGSEEQYF

J gene: TRBJ2-7
V gene: TRBV19
CDR3 protein: CASSNVRRYEQYF

J gene: TRBJ1-1
V gene: TRBV4-1
CDR3 protein: CASSHGKDSDTEAFF

J gene: TRBJ1-2
V gene: TRBV6-6
CDR3 protein: CASSPGTNYGYTF

J gene: TRBJ1-5
V gene: TRBV5-6
CDR3 protein: CASSWAPFSNQPQHF

J gene: TRBJ2-6
V gene: TRBV18
CDR3 protein: CASSGQGPSGANVLTF

J gene: TRBJ2-1
V gene: TRBV27
CDR3 protein: CASSRTGLIYNEQFF

J gene: TRBJ2-2
V gene: TRBV18
CDR3 protein: CASSPLAANTGELFF

J gene: TRBJ2-1
V gene: TRBV5-6
CDR3 protein: CASSFLDRDLHNEQFF

J gene: TRBJ1-2
V gene: TRBV29-1
CDR3 protein: CSVEGQGYGYTF

J gene: TRBJ2-7
V gene: TRBV4-1
CDR3 protein: CASSPGQGARLDEQYF

J gene: TRBJ2-3
V gene: TRBV7-2
CDR3 protein: CASSSLLTGADTQYF

J gene: TRBJ2-5
V gene: TRBV7-2
CDR3 protein: CASSQTRIKPETQYF

J gene: TRBJ1-1
V gene: TRBV2
CDR3 protein: CASSDEGAGEAFF

J gene: TRBJ1-2
V gene: TRBV29-1
CDR3 protein: CSGDSYYGYTF

J gene: TRBJ1-1
V gene: TRBV4-2
CDR3 protein: CASSQDLGKNTEAFF

J gene: TRBJ1-3
V gene: TRBV5-1
CDR3 protein: CASSQGQGGPGNTIYF

J gene: TRBJ2-7
V gene: TRBV6-5
CDR3 protein: CASSYSVAGGRYEQYF

J gene: TRBJ2-7
V gene: TRBV6-5
CDR3 protein: CASSSRRQGMAYEQYF

J gene: TRBJ1-4
V gene: TRBV18
CDR3 protein: CASSPGQGEGELFF

J gene: TRBJ2-7
V gene: TRBV10-3
CDR3 protein: CAISEPESDEQYF

J gene: TRBJ1-4
V gene: TRBV28
CDR3 protein: CASTKGGTNEKLFF

J gene: TRBJ1-3
V gene: TRBV6-5
CDR3 protein: CASRPDRGRNTIYF

J gene: TRBJ2-4
V gene: TRBV7-2
CDR3 protein: CASSLAGTGTGGKNIQYF

J gene: TRBJ1-1
V gene: TRBV7-9
CDR3 protein: CASSNGFTEAFF

J gene: TRBJ2-1
V gene: TRBV2
CDR3 protein: CASSDARAPYNEQFF

J gene: TRBJ1-2
V gene: TRBV9
CDR3 protein: CASSPRQGALYGYTF

J gene: TRBJ2-1
V gene: TRBV9
CDR3 protein: CASSGLAASYNEQFF

J gene: TRBJ2-3
V gene: TRBV7-9
CDR3 protein: CASSQRWFEQASTDTQYF

J gene: TRBJ2-5
V gene: TRBV19
CDR3 protein: CASSLTSAKTQYF

J gene: TRBJ1-2
V gene: TRBV29-1
CDR3 protein: CSSRQGADYGYTF

J gene: TRBJ2-1
V gene: TRBV7-9
CDR3 protein: CASSLAGRYNEQFF

J gene: TRBJ2-7
V gene: TRBV21-1
CDR3 protein: CASSKAGGRTEQYF

J gene: .
V gene: TRBV19
CDR3 protein: CASSGVNTGELFF

J gene: TRBJ2-7
V gene: TRBV19
CDR3 protein: CASSIGDSIGEQYF

J gene: TRBJ2-1
V gene: TRBV4-1
CDR3 protein: CASALLAVQALYNEQFF

J gene: TRBJ2-5
V gene: TRBV6-4
CDR3 protein: CASSVGSGETQYF

J gene: TRBJ1-2
V gene: TRBV5-4
CDR3 protein: CASSLGGALGYTF

J gene: TRBJ2-2
V gene: TRBV6-4
CDR3 protein: CASSGIGGELFF

J gene: TRBJ2-1
V gene: TRBV6-5
CDR3 protein: CASSYSADSYNEQFF

J gene: TRBJ1-5
V gene: TRBV19
CDR3 protein: CASSTGQGDYQPQHF

J gene: TRBJ2-7
V gene: TRBV7-2
CDR3 protein: CASSSDGTSGSMPYEQYF

J gene: TRBJ2-3
V gene: TRBV7-9
CDR3 protein: CASSSSVVRSPTDTQYF

J gene: TRBJ1-1
V gene: TRBV6-5
CDR3 protein: CASSYSDGAEAFF

J gene: TRBJ1-1
V gene: TRBV24-1
CDR3 protein: CATSSGQLPSEAFF

J gene: TRBJ2-5
V gene: TRBV27
CDR3 protein: CASSLSWQGQETQYF